A selection of T cell receptor beta chains follows, all from one sample in a study of shared clonotypes between healthy human individuals. Using immunoSEQ multiplex PCR, the repertoire was profiled, and TCRdb retains in-frame clones only, with some absent. The table shows some 470,000 clones, with roughly four fifths occurring only once. The sample consisted of PBMCs. The origin of the receptors is a woman aged 35 to 49 in good health. Some clones in this sample may be carry-over from other donors' samples. CDR3s include the opening cysteine and the closing phenylalanine or tryptophan. Fields, in order: V gene, J gene, CDR3 protein.

TRBV11-2	TRBJ2-3	CASSLGTDTQYF
TRBV7-2	TRBJ2-1	CASSLVGFDQYNEQFF
TRBV29-1	TRBJ2-7	CSVTTVYEQYF
TRBV5-1	TRBJ2-1	CASSLVAGGLVSEQFF
TRBV5-6	TRBJ1-2	CASTPLRGIYSYGYTF
TRBV7-3	TRBJ1-1	CASSLGGPTEAFF
TRBV20-1	TRBJ2-7	CSARPSYEQYF
TRBV7-2	TRBJ2-7	CASSLGSRDRISYEQYF
TRBV7-4	TRBJ1-2	CASSLVGRPIWYGYTF
TRBV4-2	TRBJ2-5	CASSQVTEQETQYF
TRBV7-8	TRBJ2-1	CASSSPTSGRGNEQFF
TRBV7-2	TRBJ2-7	CASSLRHPSYEQYF
TRBV7-2	TRBJ1-2	CASSRIPPSSTMGYTF
TRBV7-6	TRBJ2-3	CASSLSLVPDTQYF
TRBV30	TRBJ2-7	CAWSVLAGVRYEQYF
TRBV6-6	TRBJ2-7	CASSWRGTGSEQYF
TRBV6-5	TRBJ1-1	CASSTTTEMNTEAFF
TRBV28	TRBJ2-1	CATGGFDYNEQFF
TRBV6-5	TRBJ2-2	CASSRQFSNTGELFF
TRBV18	TRBJ2-2	CASSLRGDSNTGELFF
TRBV19	TRBJ1-1	CASSTKGVGNTEAFF
TRBV5-4	TRBJ2-3	CASSLDPATDTQYF
TRBV29-1	TRBJ2-5	CSVKWGATETQYF
TRBV29-1	TRBJ2-6	CSVVPLSGANVLTF
TRBV5-4	TRBJ2-3	CASSSGLRDTDTQYF
TRBV4-2	TRBJ2-7	CASSQRGGRGVSYEQYF
TRBV27	TRBJ2-7	CASSFGTGPYEQYF
TRBV9	TRBJ2-5	CASSPRGNFQETQYF
TRBV5-4	TRBJ2-7	CASSLGGGGFEQYF
TRBV19	TRBJ2-1	CASSTIIAGVNYNEQFF
TRBV2	TRBJ2-1	CASLLAGGFNEQFF
TRBV11-2	TRBJ1-1	CASISLIGGTEAFF
TRBV15	-	CATSRVLAGVGEQYF
TRBV4-2	TRBJ2-3	CASSQDYEGQDTQYF
TRBV18	TRBJ1-1	CASSPPIGRATEAFF
TRBV6-1	TRBJ1-3	CASSDGISGNTIYF
TRBV4-3	TRBJ2-3	CASSRRGSTDTQYF
TRBV11-2	TRBJ2-1	CASSSHLSAQSYNEQFF
TRBV7-9	TRBJ1-3	CASSFTGTSSGNTIYF
TRBV9	TRBJ2-2	CASSPLARGTGELFF
TRBV19	TRBJ1-1	CASSLQGGNTEAFF
TRBV27	TRBJ2-5	CASSFVSGGRETQYF